This T cell receptor beta chain was sequenced for a study of neurological immune-mediated disorders. The study built unsorted libraries from 2 million PBMCs kept at -80 C. The CDR3 is 14 residues long. Germline loops: CDR1 SGHRS, CDR2 YFSETQ. V shed 3 bases and J shed 7 bases, with 16 bases lying between them. Synthesis of cDNA was performed by 5'RACE using 10-nucleotide random UMIs. TCRdb reprocessed the 5' RACE reads via MiXCR and lists one record per CDR3 protein. The table has 77,000 or so distinct CDR3 sequences, roughly 10% seen once. In its sample, this clonotype was seen many times. The gene calls are TRBV5-1 and TRBJ2-5; D possibly corresponds to TRBD1 (6 bases). This clonotype originated in a man over 45 in good health. The specimen was PBMCs. The DNA for the CDR3 is TGCGCCAGCAGCTCCGCGACAGGTCGGGTGACCCAGTACTTC. Amino acids: CASSSATGRVTQYF.